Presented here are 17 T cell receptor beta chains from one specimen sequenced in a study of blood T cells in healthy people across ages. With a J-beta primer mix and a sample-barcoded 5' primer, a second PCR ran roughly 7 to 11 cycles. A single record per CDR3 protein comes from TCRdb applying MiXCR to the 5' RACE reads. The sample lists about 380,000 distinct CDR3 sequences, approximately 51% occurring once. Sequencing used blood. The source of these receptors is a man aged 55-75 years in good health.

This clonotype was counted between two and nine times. The CDR3 nucleotides are TGTGCCAGCAGCGACTCCATTACCAGGGTTTCAGGCTACACCTTC. This translates into CASSDSITRVSGYTF. V usage is TRBV11-2 and J usage is TRBJ1-2, with TRBD1 as a possible D gene (5 bases). The CDR3 consists of 15 residues. Trimming pared 5 bases from V and 8 bases from J, leaving 21 bases between. Germline CDR1 SGHAT, CDR2 FQNNGV.

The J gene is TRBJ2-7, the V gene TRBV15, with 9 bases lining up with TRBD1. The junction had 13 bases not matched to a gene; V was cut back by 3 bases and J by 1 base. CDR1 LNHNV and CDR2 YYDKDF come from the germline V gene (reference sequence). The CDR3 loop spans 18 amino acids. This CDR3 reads CATSSSGTGTLPSYEQYF. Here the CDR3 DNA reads TGTGCCACCAGCAGCTCCGGGACAGGGACACTACCATCCTACGAGCAGTACTTC.

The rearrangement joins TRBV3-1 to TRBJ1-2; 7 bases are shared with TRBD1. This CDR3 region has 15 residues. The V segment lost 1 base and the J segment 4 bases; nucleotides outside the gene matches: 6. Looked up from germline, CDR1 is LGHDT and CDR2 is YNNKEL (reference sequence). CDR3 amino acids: CASSQVGTALYGYTF. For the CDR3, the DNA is TGTGCCAGCAGCCAAGTCGGGACAGCTCTCTATGGCTACACCTTC.

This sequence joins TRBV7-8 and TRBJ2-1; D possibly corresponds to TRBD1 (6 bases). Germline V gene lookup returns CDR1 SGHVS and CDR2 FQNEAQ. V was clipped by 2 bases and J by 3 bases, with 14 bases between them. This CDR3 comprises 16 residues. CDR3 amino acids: CASSLRTVKIYNEQFF. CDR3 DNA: TGTGCCAGCAGCTTAAGGACAGTCAAAATCTACAATGAGCAGTTCTTC. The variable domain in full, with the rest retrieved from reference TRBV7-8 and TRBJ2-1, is GAGVSQSPRYKVAKRGQDVALRCDPISGHVSLFWYQQALGQGPEFLTYFQNEAQLDKSGLPSDRFFAERPEGSVSTLKIQRTQQEDSAVYLCASSLRTVKIYNEQFFGPGTRLTVL.

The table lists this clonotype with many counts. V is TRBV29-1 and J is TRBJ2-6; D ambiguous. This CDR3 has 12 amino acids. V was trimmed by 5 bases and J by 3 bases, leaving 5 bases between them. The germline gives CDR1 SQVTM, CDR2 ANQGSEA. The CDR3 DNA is TGCAGCGTTTCGAGTGGGGCCAACGTCCTGACTTTC. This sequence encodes CSVSSGANVLTF.

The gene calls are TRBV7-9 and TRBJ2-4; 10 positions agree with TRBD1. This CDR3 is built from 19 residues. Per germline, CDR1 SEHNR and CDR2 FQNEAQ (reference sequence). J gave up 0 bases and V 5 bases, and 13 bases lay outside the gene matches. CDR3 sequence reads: CASSGRDRGGGGAKNIQYF. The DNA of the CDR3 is TGTGCCAGCAGCGGCCGGGACAGGGGAGGTGGGGGAGCCAAAAACATTCAGTACTTC.

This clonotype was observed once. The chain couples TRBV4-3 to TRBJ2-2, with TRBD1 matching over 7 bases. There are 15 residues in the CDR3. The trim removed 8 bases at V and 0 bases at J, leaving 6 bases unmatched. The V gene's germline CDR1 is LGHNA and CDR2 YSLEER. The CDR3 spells CASGTGTANTGELFF. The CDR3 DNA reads TGCGCCAGCGGGACCGGGACAGCGAACACCGGGGAGCTGTTTTTT.

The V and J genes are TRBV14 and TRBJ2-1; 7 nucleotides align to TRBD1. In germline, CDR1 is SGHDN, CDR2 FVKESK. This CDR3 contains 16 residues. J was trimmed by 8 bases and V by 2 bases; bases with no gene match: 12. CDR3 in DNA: TGTGCCAGCAGCCAACCCCCCGGGACAGCCTTAGATGAGCAGTTCTTC. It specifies CASSQPPGTALDEQFF.

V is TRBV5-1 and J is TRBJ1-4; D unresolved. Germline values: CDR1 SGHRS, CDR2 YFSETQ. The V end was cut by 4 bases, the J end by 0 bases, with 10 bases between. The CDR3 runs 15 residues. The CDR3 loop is CASSPGDATNEKLFF. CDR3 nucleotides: TGCGCCAGCAGCCCGGGAGACGCAACTAATGAAAAACTGTTTTTT.

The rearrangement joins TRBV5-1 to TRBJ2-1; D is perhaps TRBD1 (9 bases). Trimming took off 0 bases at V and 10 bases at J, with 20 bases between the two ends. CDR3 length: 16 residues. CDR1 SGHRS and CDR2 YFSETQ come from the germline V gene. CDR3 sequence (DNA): TGCGCCAGCAGCTTGGCGGGGGGGACAGGGTTTAAAGAGCAGTTCTTC. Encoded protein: CASSLAGGTGFKEQFF.

CDR3 region: CASSPGQGQRGGRDEQYF. In DNA form, the CDR3 reads TGTGCCAGCAGTCCGGGACAGGGCCAACGTGGCGGCAGGGATGAGCAGTACTTC. V and J are TRBV6-1 and TRBJ2-5; 9 bases match TRBD1. The CDR3 contains 18 residues. CDR1 and CDR2 (germline): MNHNS, SASEGT. The V segment lost 5 bases and the J segment 11 bases; nucleotides outside the gene matches: 24.

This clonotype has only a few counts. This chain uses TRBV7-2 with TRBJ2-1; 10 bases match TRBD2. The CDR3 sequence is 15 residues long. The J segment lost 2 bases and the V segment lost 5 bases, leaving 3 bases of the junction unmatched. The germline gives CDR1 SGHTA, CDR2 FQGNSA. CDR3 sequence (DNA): TGTGCCAGCAGCGTCACTAGCGGGACCTACAATGAGCAGTTCTTC. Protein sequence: CASSVTSGTYNEQFF.

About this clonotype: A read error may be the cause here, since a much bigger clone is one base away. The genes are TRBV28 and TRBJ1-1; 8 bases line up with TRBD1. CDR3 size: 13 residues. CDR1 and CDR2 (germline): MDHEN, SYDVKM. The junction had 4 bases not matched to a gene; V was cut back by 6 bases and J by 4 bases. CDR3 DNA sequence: TGTGCCAGCAGAGCGACAGGGGCCACTGAAGCTTTCTTT. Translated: CASRATGATEAFF.

CDR3 residues: CSAPRLPNGGEKLFF. The CDR3 bases are TGCAGTGCTCCAAGGCTCCCCAATGGGGGCGAAAAACTGTTTTTT. This sequence joins TRBV20-1 and TRBJ1-4; a weak D match, TRBD1 (6 bases). V was shortened by 5 bases and J by 8 bases, with 21 bases between the two germline ends. Germline V gene lookup returns CDR1 DFQATT and CDR2 SNEGSKA (reference sequence). CDR3 length: 15 amino acids.

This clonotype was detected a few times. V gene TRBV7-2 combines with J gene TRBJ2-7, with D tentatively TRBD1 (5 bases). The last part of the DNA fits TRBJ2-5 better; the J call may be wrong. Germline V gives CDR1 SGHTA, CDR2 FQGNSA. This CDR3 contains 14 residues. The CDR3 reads CASSSAQGWETQYF. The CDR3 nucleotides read TGTGCCAGCAGCTCCGCCCAGGGTTGGGAGACCCAGTACTTC.

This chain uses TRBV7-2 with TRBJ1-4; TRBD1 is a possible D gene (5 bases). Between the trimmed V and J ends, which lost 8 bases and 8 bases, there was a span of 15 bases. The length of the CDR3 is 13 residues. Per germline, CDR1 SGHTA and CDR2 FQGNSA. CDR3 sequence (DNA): TGTGCCAGCTCCCGGGAGGGGAAGGAAAAACTGTTTTTT. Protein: CASSREGKEKLFF. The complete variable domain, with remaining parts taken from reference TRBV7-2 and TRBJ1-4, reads GAGVSQSPSNKVTEKGKDVELRCDPISGHTALYWYRQSLGQGLEFLIYFQGNSAPDKSGLPSDRFSAERTGGSVSTLTIQRTQQEDSAVYLCASSREGKEKLFFGSGTQLSVL.

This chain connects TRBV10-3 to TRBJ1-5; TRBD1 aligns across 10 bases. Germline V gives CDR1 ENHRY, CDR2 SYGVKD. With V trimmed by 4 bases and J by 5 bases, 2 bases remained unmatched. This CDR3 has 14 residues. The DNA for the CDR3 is TGTGCCATCAGTGCGGACAGGGGGGATCAGCCCCAGCATTTT. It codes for CAISADRGDQPQHF.